The 18 T cell receptor beta chains below all came from one sample that was sequenced in a study of shared T cell receptors in the human thymus (dated by TCRdb to the early 2020s). The library was generated by the immunoSEQ multiplex PCR assay. In its TCRdb copy, this immuneACCESS table keeps in-frame sequences only and misses some clones. Where compared with another copy, unresolved V genes explain less than half of these, and the others have no known cause. Within this sample are some 720,000 clones, with roughly 90% of them counted one time only. The ten largest clones add up to 0.0095% to 0.011% of the sample. These data were also reused for a study on human thymus T cells.

Material: thymocytes. Every receptor here comes from a boy under three years old with a congenital heart defect. Donor details come from another sample of the same person, matched by shared clones.

The gene calls are TRBV5-5 and TRBJ1-1; 9 bases map to TRBD1. V was pared by 3 bases and J by 3 bases, with 3 bases of the junction left unmatched. The CDR3 runs to 14 residues. Per germline, CDR1 SGHKS and CDR2 YYEKEE (reference sequence). CDR3 residues: CASSWDREDTEAFF. The CDR3, as DNA: TGTGCCAGCAGCTGGGACAGGGAGGACACTGAAGCTTTCTTT.

Only one count was recorded for this clone. The chain employs TRBV27 and TRBJ1-1; 11 bases agree with TRBD1. Germline CDR1 reads MNHEY; CDR2 reads SMNVEV (reference sequence). The CDR3 runs to 18 residues. V shed 5 bases and J 0 bases; nucleotides not matched to a gene: 11. The CDR3 here is CASSQYRDRGTMNTEAFF. The CDR3 DNA reads as TGTGCCAGCAGTCAATATAGGGACAGGGGGACAATGAACACTGAAGCTTTCTTT.

The rearrangement joins TRBV2 to TRBJ2-7, with TRBD2 matching 11 bases. V shed 2 bases and J 1 base; nucleotides not matched to a gene: 4. The CDR3 extends over 16 amino acids. CDR1 is SNHLY and CDR2 is FYNNEI in the germline V gene. The CDR3 spells CASSEQTSGDSYEQYF. The CDR3 nucleotides read TGTGCCAGCAGTGAACAGACTAGCGGGGATTCCTACGAGCAGTACTTC.

V is TRBV5-4 and J is TRBJ2-1, with TRBD2 matching 12 bases. J was trimmed by 7 bases and V by 5 bases; bases with no gene match: 7. The germline V gene encodes CDR1 SGHNT and CDR2 YYREEE (reference sequence). This CDR3 comprises 15 residues. Here the CDR3 DNA reads TGTGCCAGCAGTGGGACTAGCGGGCAAGGGAATGAGCAGTTCTTC. This sequence encodes CASSGTSGQGNEQFF.

V gene TRBV6-1 combines with J gene TRBJ1-5; D gene uncertain. Germline V gene data show CDR1 as MNHNS and CDR2 as SASEGT. The V and J ends lost 2 bases and 7 bases respectively, with 12 bases between them. The CDR3 runs 14 residues. The CDR3 protein is CASSEWRGAQPQHF. Written as DNA, the CDR3 is TGTGCCAGCAGTGAATGGCGAGGAGCCCAGCCCCAGCATTTT.

This clone showed up just a few times. The V call is TRBV6-6, the J call TRBJ1-1, with unresolved D. The V and J ends lost 6 bases and 2 bases respectively, with 7 bases between them. The CDR3 totals 12 residues. The germline gives CDR1 MNHNY, CDR2 SVGAGI (reference sequence). Here the CDR3 reads CASRSHNTEAFF. In nucleotides, the CDR3 is TGTGCCAGCAGGAGCCACAACACTGAAGCTTTCTTT.

J is TRBJ1-2 and V is TRBV11-3; a weak D match, TRBD1 (5 bases). The CDR3 length is 15 residues. Germline values: CDR1 SGHNT, CDR2 YENEEA. Trimming cost V 5 bases and J 8 bases, with 21 bases left between them. The CDR3 loop is CASSQASGDGWGYTF. CDR3 sequence (DNA): TGTGCCAGCAGCCAGGCGTCGGGGGACGGCTGGGGCTACACCTTC.

The chain's CDR3 is CASRARGGSSTDTQYF. DNA for the CDR3: TGTGCCAGTAGGGCCCGGGGTGGGTCAAGCACAGATACGCAGTATTTT. The V gene is TRBV19, the J gene TRBJ2-3; D possibly corresponds to TRBD2 (5 bases). The V end was cut by 6 bases, the J end by 0 bases, with 16 bases between. CDR3 length: 16 amino acids. Per the germline V gene, CDR1 is LNHDA and CDR2 is SQIVND (reference sequence). Filled out from reference TRBV19 and TRBJ2-3, the complete variable domain reads DGGITQSPKYLFRKEGQNVTLSCEQNLNHDAMYWYRQDPGQGLRLIYYSQIVNDFQKGDIAEGYSVSREKKESFPLTVTSAQKNPTAFYLCASRARGGSSTDTQYFGPGTRLTVL.

The chain carries TRBV27 and TRBJ2-2; no reliable D call. CDR3 size: 15 residues. CDR1 is MNHEY, CDR2 SMNVEV, per germline (reference sequence). V gave up 1 base and J gave up 6 bases, with 12 bases separating them. The DNA for the CDR3 is TGTGCCAGCAGTTTATTTGGCGGAACCCCCGGGGAGCTGTTTTTT. Translated, it gives CASSLFGGTPGELFF.

The J gene is TRBJ1-1, the V gene TRBV7-9; D is unresolved. Germline CDR1 is SEHNR and CDR2 is FQNEAQ (reference sequence). Between the trimmed V and J ends, which lost 5 bases and 1 base, there was a span of 23 bases. The CDR3 totals 18 residues. The CDR3 region has the DNA TGTGCCAGCAGCCGTTTAGGAGACTTTCATGAAGAGAACACTGAAGCTTTCTTT. It codes for CASSRLGDFHEENTEAFF.

The chain carries TRBV10-2 and TRBJ2-3, with 14 bases lining up with TRBD2. Germline V gives CDR1 WSHSY, CDR2 SAAADI. This CDR3 is built from 18 residues. V lost 2 bases and J lost 6; bases outside the gene matches: 10. The CDR3 DNA is TGCGCCAGCAGTGAGGGGACTAGCGGGAGCCCATCACCTGATACGCAGTATTTT. Its translation is CASSEGTSGSPSPDTQYF.

The CDR3 nucleotides are TGCGCCAGCAGCTTCCGGGACAGGTCGCCAAAGACTGAAGCTTTCTTT. This codes for CASSFRDRSPKTEAFF. The V call is TRBV5-1, the J call TRBJ1-1; 8 bases match TRBD1. The ends lost 2 bases at V and 5 bases at J; junction bases unmatched: 11. Germline V lookup: CDR1 SGHRS, CDR2 YFSETQ. The CDR3 extends over 16 amino acids.

The chain carries TRBV27 and TRBJ2-1; D is perhaps TRBD2 (5 bases). Looked up from germline, CDR1 is MNHEY and CDR2 is SMNVEV (reference sequence). Trimming removed 5 bases from V and 5 bases from J, with 16 bases in between. CDR3 size: 15 residues. This chain's CDR3 is CASSARITGNNEQFF. In DNA, the CDR3 is TGTGCCAGCAGTGCCAGGATAACGGGGAACAATGAGCAGTTCTTC.

The J gene is TRBJ1-2, the V gene TRBV30, with 8 bases lining up with TRBD1. With 3 bases clipped from V and 1 base from J, the junction kept 10 bases outside the gene matches. Germline V gives CDR1 GTSNPN, CDR2 SVGIG (reference sequence). The CDR3 consists of 16 residues. This CDR3 is CAWRMMTGEFNYGYTF. CDR3 in DNA: TGTGCCTGGAGGATGATGACAGGGGAGTTTAACTATGGCTACACCTTC.

The V gene is TRBV29-1, the J gene TRBJ2-7; 11 nucleotides agree with TRBD2. CDR3 length equals 18 residues. Trimming removed 6 bases from V and 2 bases from J; junction bases left unmatched: 18. Germline V gene data show CDR1 as SQVTM and CDR2 as ANQGSEA. For the CDR3, the DNA is TGCAGCGTCGCACTACAGGGGGCTGGGACTAGCGGCCCCTACGAGCAGTACTTC. Translating it yields CSVALQGAGTSGPYEQYF.

The chain combines TRBV27 with TRBJ2-3, with TRBD2 matching over 7 bases. The CDR3 length is 16 residues. The germline CDR1 and CDR2 sequences are MNHEY and SMNVEV (reference sequence). V trimming: 6 bases; J trimming: 3 bases; junction bases outside the gene matches: 12. The CDR3 here is CASRQSPWEGTDTQYF. The CDR3 DNA reads as TGTGCCAGCAGGCAGAGCCCATGGGAGGGGACAGATACGCAGTATTTT.

This rearrangement joins TRBV5-1 to TRBJ1-1; D not resolved. Trimming left V 1 base short and J 0 bases short, with 10 bases between. CDR3 length: 15 amino acids. The germline V gene encodes CDR1 SGHRS and CDR2 YFSETQ. CDR3 loop: CASSLSGGVNTEAFF. The CDR3 DNA sequence: TGCGCCAGCAGCTTGTCAGGCGGGGTGAACACTGAAGCTTTCTTT. Full variable domain (remainder filled in from reference TRBV5-1 and TRBJ1-1): KAGVTQTPRYLIKTRGQQVTLSCSPISGHRSVSWYQQTPGQGLQFLFEYFSETQRNKGNFPGRFSGRQFSNSRSEMNVSTLELGDSALYLCASSLSGGVNTEAFFGQGTRLTVV.

This chain links TRBV19 with TRBJ1-5; D may be TRBD1 (5 bases). Germline CDR1 is LNHDA and CDR2 is SQIVND (reference sequence). V dropped 5 bases and J dropped 7 bases, with 15 bases sitting between them. The CDR3 totals 14 residues. The CDR3 region is CASSGKGTWQPQHF. CDR3 nucleotide sequence: TGTGCCAGTAGTGGGAAAGGGACTTGGCAGCCCCAGCATTTT.